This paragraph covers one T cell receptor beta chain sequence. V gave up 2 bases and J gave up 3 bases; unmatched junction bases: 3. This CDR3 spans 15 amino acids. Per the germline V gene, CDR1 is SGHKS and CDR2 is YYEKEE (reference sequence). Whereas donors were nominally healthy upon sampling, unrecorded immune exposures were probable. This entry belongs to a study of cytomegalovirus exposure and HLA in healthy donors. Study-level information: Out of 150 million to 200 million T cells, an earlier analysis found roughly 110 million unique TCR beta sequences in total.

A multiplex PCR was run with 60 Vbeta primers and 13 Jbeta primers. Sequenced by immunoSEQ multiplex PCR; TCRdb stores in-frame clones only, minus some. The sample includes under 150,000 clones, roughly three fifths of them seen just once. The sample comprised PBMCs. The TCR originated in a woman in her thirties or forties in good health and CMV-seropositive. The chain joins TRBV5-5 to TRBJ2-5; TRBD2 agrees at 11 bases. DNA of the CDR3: TGTGCCAGCAGCTTTCCGGGACTAGCGGAAGAGACCCAGTACTTC. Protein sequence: CASSFPGLAEETQYF.